Listed below are T cell receptor beta chains from one sample, sequenced in a study of T cell responses to AZD1222 COVID-19 vaccine. The protocol was immunoSEQ multiplex PCR, while the TCRdb copy is restricted to in-frame clones and leaves out a portion. The sample consists of around 120,000 clones, 80% to 95% of them appearing once. Specimen: peripheral blood, collected 28 days after the second AZD1222 dose. Source of these receptors: an adult who received the AZD1222 COVID-19 vaccine. Each CDR3 is given with its conserved first and last residue. The D gene is left open where the match is weak.

d_gene: .
v_gene: TRBV27
CDR3aa: CASSHGVGNTEAFF

d_gene: TRBD2
v_gene: TRBV28
CDR3aa: CASSSATGLAETYEQYF

d_gene: TRBD2
v_gene: TRBV3-1/TRBV3-2
CDR3aa: CASSRGTSGIRNEQFF

d_gene: .
v_gene: TRBV7-2
CDR3aa: CASSLGQETYEQYF

d_gene: .
v_gene: TRBV19
CDR3aa: CASSPQAANYGYTF

d_gene: .
v_gene: TRBV5-6
CDR3aa: CASIEQGVLYEQYF

d_gene: .
v_gene: TRBV5-1
CDR3aa: CASTFDRFSEAFF

d_gene: .
v_gene: TRBV6-2/TRBV6-3
CDR3aa: CASSYERELRETQYF

d_gene: .
v_gene: TRBV2
CDR3aa: CASSDGTHSYNEQFF

d_gene: .
v_gene: TRBV7-2
CDR3aa: CASSLTGNEQFF

d_gene: .
v_gene: TRBV18
CDR3aa: CASSNQGQGEGYTF

d_gene: .
v_gene: TRBV5-1
CDR3aa: CASSFTSNSYNSPLHF

d_gene: .
v_gene: TRBV12-3/TRBV12-4
CDR3aa: CASSFITSSEAFF

d_gene: .
v_gene: TRBV11-2
CDR3aa: CASSNADTQYF